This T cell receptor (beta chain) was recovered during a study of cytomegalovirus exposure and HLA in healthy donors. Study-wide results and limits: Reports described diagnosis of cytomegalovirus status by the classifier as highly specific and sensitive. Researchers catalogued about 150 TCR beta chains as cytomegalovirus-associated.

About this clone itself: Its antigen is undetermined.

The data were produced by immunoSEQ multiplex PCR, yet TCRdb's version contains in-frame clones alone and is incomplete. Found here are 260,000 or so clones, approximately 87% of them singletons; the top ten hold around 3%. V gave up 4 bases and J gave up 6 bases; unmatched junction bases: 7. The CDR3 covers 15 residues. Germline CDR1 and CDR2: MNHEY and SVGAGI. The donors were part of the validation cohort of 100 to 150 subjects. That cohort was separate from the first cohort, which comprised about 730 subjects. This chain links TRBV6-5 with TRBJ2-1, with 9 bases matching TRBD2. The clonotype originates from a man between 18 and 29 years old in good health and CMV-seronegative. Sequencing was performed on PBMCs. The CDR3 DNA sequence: TGTGCCAGCAGTTTTTTAGCGGGGGCGTTCAATGAGCAGTTCTTC. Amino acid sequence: CASSFLAGAFNEQFF.